These T cell receptor beta chains were read from a single sample in a study of beta chain features in type 1 diabetes. The method was immunoSEQ multiplex PCR; TCRdb's version includes in-frame clones alone and lacks a portion of them. There are under 800,000 clones in the sample; roughly 15% occur only once, and about 0.097% lies in the top ten. The sample consisted of naive CD4+ T cells from blood. These receptors originate from a man younger than 35 in good health. The CDR3 runs from the conserved cysteine through the conserved F or W. Fields, in order: J gene, V gene, D gene, clone size, CDR3 DNA, CDR3 protein. The D gene is left open where the match is weak. Clone size appears in some rows only: once, few, many, or a class for an expanded clone.

j_call: TRBJ2-5
v_call: TRBV25-1
d_call: .
clone_size: .
cdr3_nt: TGTGCCAGCAGACTACTATGGGAGCAGTACTTC
cdr3_aa: CASRLLWEQYF

j_call: TRBJ2-7
v_call: TRBV7-9
d_call: .
clone_size: few
cdr3_nt: TGTGCCAGCAGCTTAGGATCAGGAACCTACGAGCAGTACTTC
cdr3_aa: CASSLGSGTYEQYF

j_call: TRBJ1-3
v_call: TRBV7-2
d_call: .
clone_size: .
cdr3_nt: TGTGCCAGCAGCTTAGCGCTCGACAGCAGAAACACCATATATTTT
cdr3_aa: CASSLALDSRNTIYF

j_call: TRBJ1-1
v_call: TRBV18
d_call: .
clone_size: .
cdr3_nt: TGTGCCAGCTCACCACCGGAGGCCATGAACACTGAAGCTTTCTTT
cdr3_aa: CASSPPEAMNTEAFF

j_call: TRBJ2-6
v_call: TRBV11-2
d_call: .
clone_size: .
cdr3_nt: TGTGCCAGCAGCGCAGGTCCCCTCTCTGGGGCCAACGTCCTGACTTTC
cdr3_aa: CASSAGPLSGANVLTF

j_call: TRBJ1-5
v_call: TRBV6-1
d_call: TRBD1
clone_size: few
cdr3_nt: TGTGCCAGCATCCTCCGGGACAGGCGGCAGCCCCAGCATTTT
cdr3_aa: CASILRDRRQPQHF

j_call: TRBJ2-2
v_call: TRBV4-3
d_call: TRBD2
clone_size: .
cdr3_nt: TGCGCCAGCAGCCAAGTGGGACTAGCGGGGAAGAACACCGGGGAGCTGTTTTTT
cdr3_aa: CASSQVGLAGKNTGELFF

j_call: TRBJ2-3
v_call: TRBV10-3
d_call: .
clone_size: many
cdr3_nt: TGTGCCATCAGTGAGATCAGCACAGATACGCAGTATTTT
cdr3_aa: CAISEISTDTQYF

j_call: TRBJ1-6
v_call: TRBV6-6
d_call: .
clone_size: .
cdr3_nt: TGTGCCAGCAGTTACGGGCAGGGACCCAATTCACCCCTCCACTTT
cdr3_aa: CASSYGQGPNSPLHF

j_call: TRBJ1-6
v_call: TRBV28
d_call: .
clone_size: .
cdr3_nt: TGTGCCAGCAGTTTGCGGGGATATGGCTCACCCCTCCACTTT
cdr3_aa: CASSLRGYGSPLHF